This entry lists 22 T cell receptor beta chains sequenced from one sample in a study of shared clonotypes between healthy human individuals. The data were produced by immunoSEQ multiplex PCR, yet TCRdb's version contains in-frame clones alone and is incomplete. The repertoire holds 2.3 million or so clones, with approximately 95% as singletons. Sequenced material: naive CD4+ T cells from PBMCs. Subset here: CD45RA+ positively selected. The receptors come from a man in his late teens or twenties in good health. Some clones in this sample may be carry-over from other donors' samples.

The chain couples TRBV29-1 to TRBJ2-2; 12 nucleotides agree with TRBD2. The CDR3 is 14 residues long. Germline V gene data show CDR1 as SQVTM and CDR2 as ANQGSEA. V was pared by 6 bases and J by 5 bases, with 4 bases of the junction left unmatched. The CDR3 loop reads CSVTSGSVTGELFF. In nucleotides, the CDR3 is TGCAGCGTGACTAGCGGGAGTGTTACCGGGGAGCTGTTTTTT.

The chain joins TRBV18 to TRBJ2-5; D gene uncertain. This CDR3 region has 13 residues. The V gene lost 3 bases and the J gene lost 2 bases, with 7 bases spanning the gap. CDR1 and CDR2 (germline): KGHSH, LQKENI. CDR3 sequence: CASSPKEQETQYF. DNA for the CDR3: TGTGCCAGCTCACCGAAGGAACAAGAGACCCAGTACTTC.

V gene TRBV7-3 combines with J gene TRBJ1-2, with D tentatively TRBD1 (6 bases). The CDR3 runs to 14 residues. Germline CDR1 SGHTA, CDR2 FQGTGA. Trimming left V 2 bases short and J 3 bases short, with 10 bases between. CDR3 protein: CASSLLGGDYGYTF. CDR3 coding DNA: TGTGCCAGCAGCTTACTCGGGGGCGACTATGGCTACACCTTC.

The chain combines TRBV7-9 with TRBJ1-3; no clear D gene. CDR1 and CDR2 from the germline V gene are SEHNR and FQNEAQ (reference sequence). This CDR3 comprises 13 residues. The V gene lost 1 base and the J gene lost 4 bases, with 5 bases spanning the gap. The CDR3 is CASSLVPGNTIYF. CDR3 nucleotides: TGTGCCAGCAGCTTAGTTCCAGGAAACACCATATATTTT.

The chain links TRBV7-9 to TRBJ2-7, with D possibly TRBD1 on 6 matching bases. This CDR3 is 15 amino acids long. Germline CDR1 SEHNR, CDR2 FQNEAQ (reference sequence). V lost 5 bases to trimming and J lost 0 bases, with 14 bases between them. CDR3 bases: TGTGCCAGCAGCCTGTTGGGGGCGGGCTCCTACGAGCAGTACTTC. This encodes CASSLLGAGSYEQYF.

The gene calls are TRBV7-6 and TRBJ2-2; D not certain. Germline CDR1 SGHVS, CDR2 FNYEAQ. V dropped 1 base and J dropped 10 bases, with 7 bases sitting between them. This CDR3 region has 12 residues. Written as DNA, the CDR3 is TGTGCCAGCAGCTTAGTATCCCAGGAGCTGTTTTTT. Protein product: CASSLVSQELFF.

The chain links TRBV11-2 to TRBJ1-5, with a tentative D call TRBD1 (5 bases). In germline, CDR1 is SGHAT, CDR2 FQNNGV. The CDR3 runs 14 residues. Between the trimmed V and J ends, which lost 0 bases and 9 bases, there was a span of 12 bases. The chain's CDR3 is CASSLDPGGGPQHF. CDR3 DNA: TGTGCCAGCAGCTTAGATCCGGGCGGGGGGCCCCAGCATTTT.

CDR3 coding DNA: TGTGCCAGCAGCTCGACGGGGGCAGATACGCAGTATTTT. This codes for CASSSTGADTQYF. V is TRBV7-2 and J is TRBJ2-3; D may be TRBD2 (6 bases). This CDR3 region has 13 residues. The germline V gene encodes CDR1 SGHTA and CDR2 FQGNSA. V lost 4 bases and J 4 bases, leaving 9 bases between the germline ends. Complete variable domain (other parts from reference TRBV7-2 and TRBJ2-3): GAGVSQSPSNKVTEKGKDVELRCDPISGHTALYWYRQSLGQGLEFLIYFQGNSAPDKSGLPSDRFSAERTGGSVSTLTIQRTQQEDSAVYLCASSSTGADTQYFGPGTRLTVL.

This chain connects TRBV7-9 to TRBJ2-1, with no clear D. This CDR3 is built from 17 residues. Germline lookup yields CDR1 SEHNR and CDR2 FQNEAQ (reference sequence). With 6 bases removed from V and 1 base from J, the gap between germline ends came to 19 bases. The CDR3 DNA sequence: TGTGCCAGCAGTCCGGTCAAGGTCAACCGATCCTACAATGAGCAGTTCTTC. This sequence encodes CASSPVKVNRSYNEQFF.

J is TRBJ1-1 and V is TRBV11-2; a weak D match, TRBD1 (5 bases). This CDR3 spans 13 amino acids. Germline assignment: CDR1 SGHAT and CDR2 FQNNGV. Trimming removed 1 base at V and 5 bases at J, with 8 bases between. CDR3 coding DNA: TGTGCCAGCAGCTTAGGACGGGGGACTGAAGCTTTCTTT. It specifies CASSLGRGTEAFF.

V and J are TRBV15 and TRBJ2-7; TRBD2 aligns across 7 bases. The CDR3 length is 15 residues. V dropped 3 bases and J dropped 3; count of bases not matched to a gene: 8. CDR1 and CDR2 from the germline V gene are LNHNV and YYDKDF (reference sequence). The CDR3 loop reads CATSRFGGEDYEQYF. The CDR3 DNA follows: TGTGCCACCAGCAGGTTTGGGGGGGAAGACTACGAGCAGTACTTC.

This chain links TRBV9 with TRBJ2-2; tentatively, D is TRBD1 (6 bases). The germline V and J ends were trimmed by 4 bases and 6 bases, with 22 bases remaining between them. CDR3 length equals 17 residues. Germline-derived CDR1 and CDR2 are SGDLS and YYNGEE. CDR3 DNA: TGTGCCAGCAGCCCCGCAGGTGGGGGCGATAAGGCCGGGGAGCTGTTTTTT. As protein: CASSPAGGGDKAGELFF.

The genes are TRBV11-2 and TRBJ2-2, with D unclear. From germline, CDR1 is SGHAT and CDR2 FQNNGV. This CDR3 contains 18 residues. V was clipped by 1 base and J by 3 bases, with 18 bases between them. The DNA of the CDR3 is TGTGCCAGCAGCTTAGGTGCGCGGTTTGGCCCCGACACCGGGGAGCTGTTTTTT. Its protein is CASSLGARFGPDTGELFF. The full variable domain, rest sourced from reference TRBV11-2 and TRBJ2-2, is EAGVAQSPRYKIIEKRQSVAFWCNPISGHATLYWYQQILGQGPKLLIQFQNNGVVDDSQLPKDRFSAERLKGVDSTLKIQPAKLEDSAVYLCASSLGARFGPDTGELFFGEGSRLTVL.

The chain uses TRBV5-6 and TRBJ1-1, with TRBD1 as a possible D gene (6 bases). The V end lost 2 bases, the J end lost 3 bases, and 17 bases lay between the germline ends. CDR3 size: 16 residues. The germline V gene encodes CDR1 SGHDT and CDR2 YYEEEE. The CDR3 bases are TGTGCCAGCAGCTTATTTCAGGGGCCTCCGGACACTGAAGCTTTCTTT. This codes for CASSLFQGPPDTEAFF.

With respect to this clone: Other DNA sequences in this sample translate to the same CDR3. The J gene is TRBJ1-4, the V gene TRBV29-1; 7 nucleotides agree with TRBD1. Germline loops: CDR1 SQVTM, CDR2 ANQGSEA. J was trimmed by 5 bases and V by 3 bases; bases with no gene match: 0. This CDR3 contains 12 residues. CDR3 DNA: TGCAGCGTTGACAGGGGGAATGAAAAACTGTTTTTT. Protein product: CSVDRGNEKLFF.

In this sample, this clone turned up once. The CDR3 DNA reads TGCGCCAGCAGCCCAGGGAGGCCAGGTGTGGAGACCCAGTACTTC. Translating gives CASSPGRPGVETQYF. This chain connects TRBV4-3 to TRBJ2-5, with D possibly being TRBD2 (6 bases). The CDR3 consists of 15 residues. The germline CDR1 and CDR2 sequences are LGHNA and YSLEER. Trimming removed 4 bases at V and 5 bases at J, with 17 bases between.

The sample holds one count of this clone. The chain is built from TRBV28 and TRBJ2-1; 11 bases match TRBD1. Unmatched junction bases numbered 6, after V lost 5 bases and J lost 3 bases. The CDR3 sequence is 16 residues long. From germline, CDR1 is MDHEN and CDR2 SYDVKM. The CDR3 region has the DNA TGTGCCAGCAGTCCAACGGGACAGGGGGTCTACAATGAGCAGTTCTTC. Protein: CASSPTGQGVYNEQFF.

This clone was recorded only once. For the CDR3, the DNA is TGTGCCAGCAGTTTAAAAATAAGGGGGCTAGCGGGAGACAATGAGCAGTTCTTC. It is translated as CASSLKIRGLAGDNEQFF. The J gene is TRBJ2-1, the V gene TRBV27; 10 positions match TRBD2. After removal of 2 bases from V and 5 bases from J, the junction contained 12 bases not matched to a gene. The germline gives CDR1 MNHEY, CDR2 SMNVEV (reference sequence). The CDR3 is made up of 18 amino acids.

Regarding this clone: Other DNA sequences in the same sample also yield this CDR3. The V gene is TRBV7-3, the J gene TRBJ2-5; D is perhaps TRBD2 (6 bases). Germline CDR1 and CDR2: SGHTA and FQGTGA. V gave up 8 bases and J gave up 1 base, with 11 bases separating them. The CDR3 extends over 13 amino acids. CDR3 coding DNA: TGTGCCAGCTCCCTGGAGGGCCAAGAGACCCAGTACTTC. It yields the protein CASSLEGQETQYF.

This sequence joins TRBV11-2 and TRBJ2-3, with D maybe TRBD2 (6 bases). The CDR3 loop spans 14 amino acids. CDR1 and CDR2 (germline): SGHAT, FQNNGV. V lost 5 bases, J lost 5 bases, and 14 bases lay in between. The CDR3 protein is CASSAPSVGDTQYF. CDR3 sequence (DNA): TGTGCCAGCAGCGCCCCTAGCGTGGGAGATACGCAGTATTTT.

The V and J genes are TRBV19 and TRBJ2-5; D unclear. The CDR3 has 15 amino acids. The germline V gene has CDR1 LNHDA and CDR2 SQIVND (reference sequence). The germline V and J ends were trimmed by 5 bases and 2 bases, with 15 bases remaining between them. CDR3 protein: CASSLSVPLQETQYF. CDR3 DNA sequence: TGTGCCAGTAGTCTATCGGTGCCCTTACAAGAGACCCAGTACTTC.

V is TRBV5-1 and J is TRBJ2-3; a possible D gene is TRBD2 (6 bases). V dropped 5 bases and J dropped 2 bases, with 15 bases sitting between them. Germline V lookup: CDR1 SGHRS, CDR2 YFSETQ. The CDR3 runs 15 residues. The CDR3: CASSWGDRFTDTQYF. DNA for the CDR3: TGCGCCAGCAGTTGGGGGGACCGCTTCACAGATACGCAGTATTTT.